Below, 5 T cell receptor beta chains from the same sample are listed, as sequenced in a study of OX40 agonist ivuxolimab in advanced cancers. Data came from immunoSEQ multiplex PCR; TCRdb stores just in-frame clones and leaves some out. The top ten hold less than 0.65% of the sample, which has around 70,000 clones, 65% to 90% seen once. The material was CD4+ or CD8+ T cells sorted from blood, obtained in a trial of the OX40 agonist ivuxolimab. The source is an adult with an advanced solid tumor such as melanoma, head and neck, liver or kidney cancer.

The DNA for the CDR3 is TGTGCCAGCAGCCAAGATAGGTCACAGGGAGATGAAAAACTGTTTTTT. Protein product: CASSQDRSQGDEKLFF. The chain couples TRBV14 to TRBJ1-4; tentatively, D is TRBD1 (6 bases). V was pared by 0 bases and J by 6 bases, with 14 bases between. The CDR3 spans 16 residues. Germline V gives CDR1 SGHDN, CDR2 FVKESK.

The chain employs TRBV28 and TRBJ2-7; either TRBD1 or TRBD2 may supply D (6 bases each). V shed 4 bases and J shed 0 bases, with 13 bases lying between them. This CDR3 spans 15 amino acids. Germline CDR1 reads MDHEN; CDR2 reads SYDVKM. The CDR3 sequence is CASSWGARSSYEQYF. Here the CDR3 DNA reads TGTGCCAGCAGTTGGGGGGCCAGGAGCTCCTACGAGCAGTACTTC.

CDR3 sequence (DNA): TGTGCCAGCAGCTTAAACGGAGGTGTAACCGGGGAGCTGTTTTTT. Protein product: CASSLNGGVTGELFF. The chain uses TRBV7-9 and TRBJ2-2, with D possibly being TRBD2 (5 bases). V was shortened by 2 bases and J by 5 bases, with 12 bases between the two germline ends. The CDR3 is made up of 15 amino acids. Germline-derived CDR1 and CDR2 are SEHNR and FQNEAQ (reference sequence).

The genes are TRBV5-1 and TRBJ2-6, with D possibly matching TRBD1 (5 bases). From germline, CDR1 is SGHRS and CDR2 YFSETQ. V gave up 0 bases and J gave up 3 bases, with 13 bases separating them. This CDR3 spans 17 amino acids. CDR3 amino acids: CASSLAPGLSGANVLTF. The CDR3 coding sequence is TGCGCCAGCAGCTTGGCCCCAGGGCTTAGTGGGGCCAACGTCCTGACTTTC.

The CDR3 here is CASSEGLTGSSYEQYF. The CDR3 DNA sequence: TGTGCCAGCAGTGAAGGCCTGACAGGGAGCTCCTACGAGCAGTACTTC. This chain links TRBV2 with TRBJ2-7; 7 bases agree with TRBD1. The CDR3 is 16 amino acids. V gave up 1 base and J gave up 0 bases; unmatched junction bases: 6. Germline loops: CDR1 SNHLY, CDR2 FYNNEI.